Each of the 22 T cell receptor beta chains below was sequenced from the same sample in a study of blood T cell repertoires in COVID-19. Sequencing was performed with immunoSEQ multiplex PCR; in TCRdb, only in-frame clones are kept and a portion is missing. Counted here are about 89,000 clones, about 96% occurring once; the ten biggest clones make up roughly 4%. Sequenced sample: peripheral blood. These receptors were taken from a human donor with active COVID-19. The donor label of this sample is uncertain.

The V and J genes are TRBV24-1 and TRBJ1-2, with 7 bases identical to TRBD1. The V and J ends lost 3 bases and 0 bases, in that order; junction bases with no gene match: 18. The CDR3 covers 20 residues. Germline-derived CDR1 and CDR2 are KGHDR and SFDVKD. The CDR3 DNA reads TGTGCCACCAGTGATGTGCACCTTCGGGACAGAACCTATACTAACTATGGCTACACCTTC. The encoded protein is CATSDVHLRDRTYTNYGYTF.

V usage is TRBV21-1 and J usage is TRBJ2-7; the table's TRBD1 call for D was not verified on the DNA. TRBV21-1 constitutes a pseudogene. CDR3 size: 16 residues. CDR3 bases: TGTGCCAGCAGCGAAAACCTGGGACAGGGAAAGGACGAGCAGTACTTC. It codes for CASSENLGQGKDEQYF.

The chain is built from TRBV5-3 and TRBJ2-2; TRBD2 aligns across 7 bases. TRBV5-3 has ORF status, its function being uncertain. This CDR3 region has 22 residues. J was trimmed by 0 bases and V by 0 bases; bases with no gene match: 20. The CDR3 DNA is TGTGCCAGAAGCTTGGGAGGCCGGAGCGGGACCCCAATAAACGCGAACACCGGGGAGCTGTTTTTT. It translates to CARSLGGRSGTPINANTGELFF.

The gene calls are TRBV4-1 and TRBJ2-3, with a possible D match to TRBD2 (6 bases). This CDR3 contains 12 residues. Trimming removed 6 bases from V and 13 bases from J, with 17 bases in between. Germline V CDR1 and CDR2: MGHRA, YSYEKL. CDR3 sequence (DNA): TGCGCCAGCAGACGGAACGGGGGTGTGGAGTATTTT. This translates into CASRRNGGVEYF.

V and J are TRBV10-2 and TRBJ1-2; 9 nucleotides agree with TRBD1. The CDR3 runs to 15 residues. The germline V gene has CDR1 WSHSY and CDR2 SAAADI. V lost 3 bases to trimming and J lost 4 bases; unmatched junction nucleotides: 6. The CDR3 region has the DNA TGCGCCAGCAGTGATACGGGACAGGGAATCTATGGCTACACCTTC. Translating it yields CASSDTGQGIYGYTF.

The chain employs TRBV4-3 and TRBJ2-1, with 8 bases identical to TRBD2. Per the germline V gene, CDR1 is LGHNA and CDR2 is YSLEER. The CDR3 extends over 17 amino acids. V lost 0 bases and J lost 7; bases outside the gene matches: 11. The CDR3 loop is CASSQDPSGTSANEQFF. In nucleotides, the CDR3 is TGCGCCAGCAGCCAAGATCCTTCAGGGACTAGTGCGAATGAGCAGTTCTTC.

The chain joins TRBV6-5 to TRBJ1-1, with 9 nucleotides matching TRBD1. Germline-derived CDR1 and CDR2 are MNHEY and SVGAGI. The CDR3 totals 15 residues. V shed 4 bases and J 4 bases; nucleotides not matched to a gene: 7. CDR3 bases: TGTGCCAGCAGTTCCCGACAGGGGGGGGTCACTGAAGCTTTCTTT. This translates into CASSSRQGGVTEAFF.

On this clone itself: This sample includes further DNA sequences coding for the same CDR3. The gene calls are TRBV9 and TRBJ2-3, with D tentatively TRBD1 (6 bases). Germline-derived CDR1 and CDR2 are SGDLS and YYNGEE. The CDR3 is 16 residues long. Trimming removed 4 bases at V and 1 base at J, with 16 bases between. The CDR3 nucleotides read TGTGCCAGCAGCAGCCGAGGATCAGGGGGCACAGATACGCAGTATTTT. Translation: CASSSRGSGGTDTQYF.

This rearrangement joins TRBV9 to TRBJ1-2, with a tentative D call TRBD1 (6 bases). CDR1 and CDR2 from the germline V gene are SGDLS and YYNGEE. Between the trimmed V and J ends, which lost 6 bases and 3 bases, there was a span of 15 bases. The length of the CDR3 is 14 residues. The CDR3 spells CASNFGGEDYGYTF. The CDR3 coding sequence is TGTGCCAGCAACTTTGGGGGCGAGGACTATGGCTACACCTTC. Complete variable domain (other parts from reference TRBV9 and TRBJ1-2): DSGVTQTPKHLITATGQRVTLRCSPRSGDLSVYWYQQSLDQGLQFLIQYYNGEERAKGNILERFSAQQFPDLHSELNLSSLELGDSALYFCASNFGGEDYGYTFGSGTRLTVV.

The V call is TRBV3-1 (or the pseudogene TRBV3-2), the J call TRBJ2-1; 8 bases map to TRBD2. Trimming cost V 2 bases and J 6 bases; bases outside gene matches: 9. In germline, CDR1 is LGHDT, CDR2 YNNKEL (reference sequence). This CDR3 region has 16 residues. CDR3 loop: CASSQPVGRGVNEQFF. Here the CDR3 DNA reads TGTGCCAGCAGCCAACCCGTCGGGCGGGGGGTCAATGAGCAGTTCTTC.

The rearrangement links TRBV25-1 to TRBJ2-5, with 7 bases that match TRBD1. There are 14 residues in the CDR3. J gave up 1 base and V 4 bases, and 3 bases lay outside the gene matches. Germline loops: CDR1 MGHDK, CDR2 SYGVNS. CDR3 residues: CASSGGQPQETQYF. CDR3 in DNA: TGTGCCAGCAGTGGGGGACAGCCCCAAGAGACCCAGTACTTC.

The chain employs TRBV5-5 and TRBJ1-6; D gene ambiguous. Germline loops: CDR1 SGHKS, CDR2 YYEKEE (reference sequence). CDR3 length equals 17 residues. The germline V and J ends were trimmed by 0 bases and 0 bases, with 10 bases remaining between them. The CDR3: CASSLGSPSSYNSPLHF. CDR3 coding DNA: TGTGCCAGCAGCTTGGGGTCACCTAGCTCCTATAATTCACCCCTCCACTTT. Drawing the rest from reference TRBV5-5 and TRBJ1-6, the complete variable domain is DAGVTQSPTHLIKTRGQQVTLRCSPISGHKSVSWYQQVLGQGPQFIFQYYEKEERGRGNFPDRFSARQFPNYSSELNVNALLLGDSALYLCASSLGSPSSYNSPLHFGNGTRLTVT.

The rearrangement joins TRBV19 to TRBJ1-4; D call uncertain. This CDR3 is 13 amino acids long. The germline gives CDR1 LNHDA, CDR2 SQIVND (reference sequence). V lost 6 bases and J 4 bases, leaving 9 bases between the germline ends. In DNA form, the CDR3 reads TGTGCCAGTAGGAAACAGCTTAATGAAAAACTGTTTTTT. Amino acids: CASRKQLNEKLFF. The full variable domain, with the rest looked up from reference TRBV19 and TRBJ1-4, is DGGITQSPKYLFRKEGQNVTLSCEQNLNHDAMYWYRQDPGQGLRLIYYSQIVNDFQKGDIAEGYSVSREKKESFPLTVTSAQKNPTAFYLCASRKQLNEKLFFGSGTQLSVL.

The genes are TRBV4-1 and TRBJ1-1; possibly TRBD1 for D (6 bases). Trimming took off 5 bases at V and 1 base at J, with 8 bases between the two ends. In germline, CDR1 is MGHRA, CDR2 YSYEKL. The CDR3 runs 13 residues. The CDR3 here is CASSYRENTEAFF. The CDR3 DNA reads as TGCGCCAGCAGCTACAGGGAGAACACTGAAGCTTTCTTT.

This sequence joins TRBV7-9 and TRBJ2-1, with 14 bases lining up with TRBD2. Germline assignment: CDR1 SEHNR and CDR2 FQNEAQ (reference sequence). The length of the CDR3 is 19 residues. The V gene end was trimmed by 2 bases and the J gene end by 2 bases; junction bases not matched to a gene: 8. The DNA for the CDR3 is TGTGCCAGCAGCTTAAGGACTAGCGGGGGGAGAGAGACCTACAATGAGCAGTTCTTC. The encoded protein is CASSLRTSGGRETYNEQFF.

As to this clone: The sample holds other DNA sequences that translate to the same CDR3. The V and J genes are TRBV10-3 and TRBJ2-5, with 8 bases identical to TRBD1. CDR1 is ENHRY and CDR2 is SYGVKD in the germline V gene. J gave up 4 bases and V 5 bases, and 6 bases lay outside the gene matches. The CDR3 has 14 residues. The CDR3 sequence is CAISKDRVGETQYF. CDR3 DNA: TGTGCCATCAGTAAGGACAGGGTGGGAGAGACCCAGTACTTC.

A remark on this clone: A much larger clone lies one base from this, so it may be a read error. Within the sample, other DNA sequences also encode this same CDR3. The J gene is TRBJ1-5, the V gene TRBV19; TRBD1 matches 9 bases. V shed 3 bases, J shed 2 bases, and the junction held 2 bases outside the gene matches. The CDR3 has 15 residues. Germline assignment: CDR1 LNHDA and CDR2 SQIVND (reference sequence). CDR3 sequence reads: CASSIGDRGNQPQHF. For the CDR3, the DNA is TGTGCCAGTAGTATTGGGGACAGGGGCAATCAGCCCCAGCATTTT.

This sequence joins TRBV25-1 and TRBJ1-2, with TRBD1 matching over 7 bases. The V gene's germline CDR1 is MGHDK and CDR2 SYGVNS. The CDR3 has 15 residues. With 2 bases clipped from V and 2 bases from J, the junction kept 5 bases outside the gene matches. The CDR3 DNA follows: TGTGCCAGCAGTGAAGCCGGGACAGTAAACTATGGCTACACCTTC. Translating gives CASSEAGTVNYGYTF.

The chain joins TRBV5-8 to TRBJ2-3; TRBD2 might be the D (5 bases). There are 15 residues in the CDR3. V was trimmed by 4 bases and J by 6 bases, leaving 18 bases between them. The germline CDR1 and CDR2 sequences are SGHTS and YDEGEE. For the CDR3, the DNA is TGTGCCAGCAGCCTGTTTAGCAACCGGGATGATACGCAGTATTTT. It codes for CASSLFSNRDDTQYF.

V usage is TRBV19 and J usage is TRBJ2-3, with a tentative D call TRBD2 (5 bases). Trimming removed 7 bases at V and 2 bases at J, with 19 bases between. This CDR3 region has 16 residues. Germline CDR1 reads LNHDA; CDR2 reads SQIVND (reference sequence). CDR3 protein: CASTPQGGQVTDTQYF. The CDR3 nucleotides read TGTGCCAGTACCCCCCAAGGCGGGCAGGTCACAGATACGCAGTATTTT.

This clone came up once. The V call is TRBV19, the J call TRBJ1-3, with D unresolved. V gave up 7 bases and J gave up 7 bases, with 14 bases separating them. Per the germline V gene, CDR1 is LNHDA and CDR2 is SQIVND (reference sequence). The CDR3 is made up of 13 amino acids. The CDR3 protein is CASTSEVTNTIYF. The DNA of the CDR3 is TGTGCCAGTACAAGTGAGGTTACGAACACCATATATTTT. The variable domain in full, with the rest retrieved from reference TRBV19 and TRBJ1-3, is DGGITQSPKYLFRKEGQNVTLSCEQNLNHDAMYWYRQDPGQGLRLIYYSQIVNDFQKGDIAEGYSVSREKKESFPLTVTSAQKNPTAFYLCASTSEVTNTIYFGEGSWLTVV.

The genes are TRBV5-6 and TRBJ2-7, with D maybe TRBD2 (5 bases). The germline CDR1 and CDR2 sequences are SGHDT and YYEEEE. Deletions cut 4 bases from V and 1 base from J, with 9 bases between. This CDR3 region has 13 residues. This chain's CDR3 is CASSLTGSYEQYF. The CDR3 bases are TGTGCCAGCAGCCTGACGGGGTCCTACGAGCAGTACTTC.